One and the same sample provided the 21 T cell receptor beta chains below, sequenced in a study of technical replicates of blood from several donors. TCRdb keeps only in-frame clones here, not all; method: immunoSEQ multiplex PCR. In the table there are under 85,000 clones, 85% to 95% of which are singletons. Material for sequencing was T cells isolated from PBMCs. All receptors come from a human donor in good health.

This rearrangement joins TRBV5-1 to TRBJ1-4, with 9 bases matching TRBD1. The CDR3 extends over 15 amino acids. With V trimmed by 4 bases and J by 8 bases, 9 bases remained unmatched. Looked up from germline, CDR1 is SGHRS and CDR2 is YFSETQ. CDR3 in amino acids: CASSGRTGEGEKLFF. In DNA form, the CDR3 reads TGCGCCAGCAGCGGCAGGACAGGGGAAGGAGAAAAACTGTTTTTT.

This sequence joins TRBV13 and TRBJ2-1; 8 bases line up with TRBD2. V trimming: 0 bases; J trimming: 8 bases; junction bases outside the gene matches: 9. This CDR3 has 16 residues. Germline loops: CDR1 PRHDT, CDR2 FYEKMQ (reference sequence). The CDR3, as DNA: TGTGCCAGCAGCTTAGGCGGACTAGCCACCCTAGATGAGCAGTTCTTC. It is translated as CASSLGGLATLDEQFF.

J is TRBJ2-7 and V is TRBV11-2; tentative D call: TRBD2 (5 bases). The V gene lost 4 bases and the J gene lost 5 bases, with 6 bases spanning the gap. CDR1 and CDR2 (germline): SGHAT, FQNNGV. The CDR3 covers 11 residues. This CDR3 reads CASSSGNEQYF. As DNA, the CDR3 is TGTGCCAGCAGCTCGGGGAACGAGCAGTACTTC.

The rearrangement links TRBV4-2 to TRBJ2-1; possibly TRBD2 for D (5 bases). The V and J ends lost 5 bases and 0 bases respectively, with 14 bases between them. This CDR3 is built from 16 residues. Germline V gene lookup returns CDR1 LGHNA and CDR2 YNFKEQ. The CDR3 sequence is CASSNSVKSSYNEQFF. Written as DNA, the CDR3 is TGTGCCAGCAGCAATAGCGTCAAGAGCTCCTACAATGAGCAGTTCTTC.

CDR3 residues: CASSLSGQGPETQYF. For the CDR3, the DNA is TGTGCCAGCAGTTTATCGGGACAGGGACCAGAGACCCAGTACTTC. The chain uses TRBV28 and TRBJ2-5; 9 nucleotides agree with TRBD1. J gave up 4 bases and V 1 base, and 4 bases lay outside the gene matches. The germline V gene encodes CDR1 MDHEN and CDR2 SYDVKM. The CDR3 runs to 15 residues.

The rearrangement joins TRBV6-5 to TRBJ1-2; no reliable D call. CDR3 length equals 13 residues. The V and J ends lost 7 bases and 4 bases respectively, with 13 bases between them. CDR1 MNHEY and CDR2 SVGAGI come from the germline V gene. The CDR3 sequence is CASILGRGYGYTF. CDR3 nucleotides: TGTGCCAGCATCCTCGGCAGAGGCTATGGCTACACCTTC.

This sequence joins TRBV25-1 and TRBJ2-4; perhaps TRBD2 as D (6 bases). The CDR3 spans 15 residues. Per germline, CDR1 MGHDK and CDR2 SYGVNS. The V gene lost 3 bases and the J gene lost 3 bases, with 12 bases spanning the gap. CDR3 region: CASSELQGGKNIQYF. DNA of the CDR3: TGTGCCAGCAGTGAGCTCCAGGGAGGCAAAAACATTCAGTACTTC.

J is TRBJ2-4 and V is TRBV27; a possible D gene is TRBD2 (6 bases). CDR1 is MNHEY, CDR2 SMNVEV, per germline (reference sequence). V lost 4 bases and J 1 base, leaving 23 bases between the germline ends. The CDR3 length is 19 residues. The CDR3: CASSSTGRGLVGAKNIQYF. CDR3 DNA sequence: TGTGCCAGCAGTTCCACGGGGCGGGGCTTAGTGGGCGCCAAAAACATTCAGTACTTC.

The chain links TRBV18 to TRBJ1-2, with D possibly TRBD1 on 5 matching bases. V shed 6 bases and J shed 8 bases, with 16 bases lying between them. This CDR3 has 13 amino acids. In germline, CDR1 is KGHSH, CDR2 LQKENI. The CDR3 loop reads CASSHKETDGYTF. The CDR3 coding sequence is TGTGCCAGCTCCCACAAGGAGACAGACGGCTACACCTTC.

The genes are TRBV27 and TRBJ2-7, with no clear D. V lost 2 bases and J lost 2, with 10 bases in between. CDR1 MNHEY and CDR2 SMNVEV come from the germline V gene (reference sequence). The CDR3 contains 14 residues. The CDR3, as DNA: TGTGCCAGCAGTTTAGGGCTTGGTACCTACGAGCAGTACTTC. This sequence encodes CASSLGLGTYEQYF.

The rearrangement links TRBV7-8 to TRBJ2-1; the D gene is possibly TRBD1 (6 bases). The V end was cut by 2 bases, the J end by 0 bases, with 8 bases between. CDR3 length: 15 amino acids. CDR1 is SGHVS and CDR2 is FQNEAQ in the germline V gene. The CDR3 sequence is CASSLQGSSYNEQFF. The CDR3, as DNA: TGTGCCAGCAGCTTACAGGGGAGCTCCTACAATGAGCAGTTCTTC.

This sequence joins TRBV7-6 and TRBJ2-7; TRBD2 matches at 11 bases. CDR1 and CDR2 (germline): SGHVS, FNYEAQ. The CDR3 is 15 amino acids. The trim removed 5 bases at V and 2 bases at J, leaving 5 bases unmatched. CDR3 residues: CASSPGTSGAYEQYF. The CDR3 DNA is TGTGCCAGCAGCCCCGGGACTAGCGGAGCCTACGAGCAGTACTTC.

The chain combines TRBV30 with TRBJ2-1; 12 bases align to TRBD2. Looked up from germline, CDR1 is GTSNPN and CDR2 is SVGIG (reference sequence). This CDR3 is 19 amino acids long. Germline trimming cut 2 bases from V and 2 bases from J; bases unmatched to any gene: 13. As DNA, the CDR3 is TGTGCCTGGAGTACCCACGGGCTAGCGGGAGGGGGGACCTACAATGAGCAGTTCTTC. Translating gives CAWSTHGLAGGGTYNEQFF.

CDR3 bases: TGCGCCAGCAGCTTGCCGACTAGCCTTATTAGCGATGAGCAGTTCTTC. It translates to CASSLPTSLISDEQFF. The genes are TRBV5-1 and TRBJ2-1, with 7 nucleotides matching TRBD2. The J segment lost 8 bases and the V segment lost 1 base, leaving 12 bases of the junction unmatched. This CDR3 has 16 amino acids. Per germline, CDR1 SGHRS and CDR2 YFSETQ.

Here the CDR3 reads CASSLTGGHGYTF. In DNA form, the CDR3 reads TGCGCCAGCAGCCTCACAGGGGGGCATGGCTACACCTTC. This chain links TRBV5-1 with TRBJ1-2; 8 nucleotides align to TRBD1. CDR3 length: 13 residues. CDR1 is SGHRS, CDR2 YFSETQ, per germline. With V trimmed by 4 bases and J by 6 bases, 5 bases remained unmatched. Together with reference TRBV5-1 and TRBJ1-2, the CDR3 gives the full variable domain: KAGVTQTPRYLIKTRGQQVTLSCSPISGHRSVSWYQQTPGQGLQFLFEYFSETQRNKGNFPGRFSGRQFSNSRSEMNVSTLELGDSALYLCASSLTGGHGYTFGSGTRLTVV.

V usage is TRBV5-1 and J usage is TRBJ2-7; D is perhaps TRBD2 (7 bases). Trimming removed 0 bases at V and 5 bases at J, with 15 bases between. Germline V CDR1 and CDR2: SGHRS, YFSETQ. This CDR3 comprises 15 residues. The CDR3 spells CASSLETGGSNEQYF. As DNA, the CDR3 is TGCGCCAGCAGCTTGGAGACAGGCGGGAGCAACGAGCAGTACTTC.

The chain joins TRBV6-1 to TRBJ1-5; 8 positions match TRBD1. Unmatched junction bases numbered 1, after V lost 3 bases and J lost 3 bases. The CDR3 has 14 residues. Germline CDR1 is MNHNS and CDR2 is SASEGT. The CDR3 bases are TGTGCCAGCAGTGAGGGACAGGTCAATCAGCCCCAGCATTTT. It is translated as CASSEGQVNQPQHF.

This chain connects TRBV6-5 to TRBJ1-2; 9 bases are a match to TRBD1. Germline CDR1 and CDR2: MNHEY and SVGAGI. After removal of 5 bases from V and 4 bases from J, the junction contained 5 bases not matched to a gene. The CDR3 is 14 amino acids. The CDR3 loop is CASSPRQGGYGYTF. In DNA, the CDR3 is TGTGCCAGCAGTCCCCGACAGGGGGGCTATGGCTACACCTTC.

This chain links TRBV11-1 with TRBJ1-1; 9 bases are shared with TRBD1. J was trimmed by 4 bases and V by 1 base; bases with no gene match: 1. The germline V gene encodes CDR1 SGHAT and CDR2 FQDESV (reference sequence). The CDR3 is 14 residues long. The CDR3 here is CASSLVTGGTEAFF. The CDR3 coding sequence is TGTGCCAGCAGCTTAGTGACAGGGGGCACTGAAGCTTTCTTT.

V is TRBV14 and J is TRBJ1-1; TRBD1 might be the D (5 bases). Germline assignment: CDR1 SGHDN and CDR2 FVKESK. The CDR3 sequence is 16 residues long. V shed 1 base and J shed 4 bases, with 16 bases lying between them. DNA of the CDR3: TGTGCCAGCAGCCAAGTCGCAGGGCTTGTTGCCACTGAAGCTTTCTTT. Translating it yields CASSQVAGLVATEAFF.

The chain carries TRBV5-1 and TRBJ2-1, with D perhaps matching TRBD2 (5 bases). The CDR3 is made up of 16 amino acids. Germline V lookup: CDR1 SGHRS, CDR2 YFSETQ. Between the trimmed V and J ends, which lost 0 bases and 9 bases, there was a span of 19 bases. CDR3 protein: CASSLAGKGSYGEQFF. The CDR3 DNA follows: TGCGCCAGCAGCTTGGCGGGAAAGGGTAGTTACGGTGAGCAGTTCTTC.